This T cell receptor beta chain was observed in a study of blood T cell repertoires in COVID-19. Turning to the study itself: The samples span acute and convalescent COVID-19 from the United States, Italy and Spain. T cells, B-cell-depleted T cells, or PBMCs provided the cDNA or gDNA that served as material.

Germline values: CDR1 KGHDR, CDR2 SFDVKD. The CDR3 sequence is 16 residues long. Trimming shortened V by 10 bases and J by 1 base, and 20 bases separated the two germline ends. Under the authors' procedure: Amplification from reference gene primers served as the basis for estimated nucleated cell counts. The table came from immunoSEQ multiplex PCR; TCRdb's copy has only in-frame clones and leaves some out. Clonal size and the V and J genes are those of that table, whereas D and trimming came from the DNA. The sample carries about 75,000 clones, approximately 90% recorded once. The receptor was isolated from a human donor in a cohort sampled during active COVID-19. The sequenced material came from peripheral blood. The chain combines TRBV24-1 with TRBJ2-3; D remains unclear. CDR3 in amino acids: CATPDPSDPRTDTQYF. For the CDR3, the DNA is TGTGCCACACCAGATCCAAGTGATCCCCGCACAGATACGCAGTATTTT.